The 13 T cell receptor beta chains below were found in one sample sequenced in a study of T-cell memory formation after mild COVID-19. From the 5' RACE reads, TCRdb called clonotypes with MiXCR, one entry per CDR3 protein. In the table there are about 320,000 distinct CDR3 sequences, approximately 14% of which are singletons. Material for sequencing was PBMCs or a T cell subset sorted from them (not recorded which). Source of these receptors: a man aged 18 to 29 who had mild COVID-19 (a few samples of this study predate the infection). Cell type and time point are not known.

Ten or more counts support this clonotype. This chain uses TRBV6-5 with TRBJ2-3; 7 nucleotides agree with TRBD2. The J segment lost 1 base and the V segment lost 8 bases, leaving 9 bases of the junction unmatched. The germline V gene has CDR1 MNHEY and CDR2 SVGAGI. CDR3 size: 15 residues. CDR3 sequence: CASGPGGYGTDTQYF. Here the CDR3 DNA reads TGTGCCAGCGGCCCGGGGGGATACGGCACAGATACGCAGTATTTT.

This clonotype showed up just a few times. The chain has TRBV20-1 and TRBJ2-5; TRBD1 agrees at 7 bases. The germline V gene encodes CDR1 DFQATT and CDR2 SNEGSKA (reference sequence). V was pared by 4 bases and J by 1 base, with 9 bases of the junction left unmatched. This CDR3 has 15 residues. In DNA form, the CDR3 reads TGCAGTGCTAACAGGGGCCCGCGCCTCCAAGAGACCCAGTACTTC. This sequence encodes CSANRGPRLQETQYF.

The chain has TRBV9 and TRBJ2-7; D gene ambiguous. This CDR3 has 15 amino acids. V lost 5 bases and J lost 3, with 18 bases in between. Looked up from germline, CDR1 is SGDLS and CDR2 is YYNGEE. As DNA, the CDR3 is TGTGCCAGCAGTCCCCAGGTCTACGCCATCTACGAGCAGTACTTC. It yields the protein CASSPQVYAIYEQYF.

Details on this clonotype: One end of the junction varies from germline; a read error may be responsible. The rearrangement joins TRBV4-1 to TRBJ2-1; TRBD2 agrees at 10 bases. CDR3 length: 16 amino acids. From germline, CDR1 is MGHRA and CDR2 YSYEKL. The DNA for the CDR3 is TGCGCCAGCAGCCAAGAGGGTAGCGGGGGGAGAAATGATCAGTTCTTC. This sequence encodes CASSQEGSGGRNDQFF.

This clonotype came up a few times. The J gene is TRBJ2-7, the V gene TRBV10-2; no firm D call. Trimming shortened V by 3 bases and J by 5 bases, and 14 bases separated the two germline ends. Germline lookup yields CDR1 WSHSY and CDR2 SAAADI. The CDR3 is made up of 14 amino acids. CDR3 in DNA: TGCGCCAGCAGTGATCACGGACGCCTTGACGAGCAGTACTTC. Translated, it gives CASSDHGRLDEQYF.

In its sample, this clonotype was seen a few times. CDR3 bases: TGTGCCAGCAGCTCGCCGACAGCGGGGGGGCTATTCAATGAGCAGTTCTTC. Translation: CASSSPTAGGLFNEQFF. The V call is TRBV7-2, the J call TRBJ2-1; 10 bases line up with TRBD2. This CDR3 region has 17 residues. CDR1 and CDR2 (germline): SGHTA, FQGNSA. J gave up 6 bases and V 4 bases, and 12 bases lay outside the gene matches. Complete variable domain (other parts from reference TRBV7-2 and TRBJ2-1): GAGVSQSPSNKVTEKGKDVELRCDPISGHTALYWYRQSLGQGLEFLIYFQGNSAPDKSGLPSDRFSAERTGGSVSTLTIQRTQQEDSAVYLCASSSPTAGGLFNEQFFGPGTRLTVL.

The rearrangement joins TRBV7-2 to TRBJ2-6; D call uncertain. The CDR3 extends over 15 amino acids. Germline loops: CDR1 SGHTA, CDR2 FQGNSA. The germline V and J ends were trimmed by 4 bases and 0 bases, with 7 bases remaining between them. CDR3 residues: CASSSYFSGANVLTF. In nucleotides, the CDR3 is TGTGCCAGCAGCTCTTACTTCTCTGGGGCCAACGTCCTGACTTTC.

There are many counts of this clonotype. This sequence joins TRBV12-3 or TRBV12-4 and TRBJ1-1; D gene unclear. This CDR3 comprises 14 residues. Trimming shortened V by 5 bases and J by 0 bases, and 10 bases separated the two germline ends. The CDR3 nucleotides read TGTGCCAGCAGTAACTTCCACATGAACACTGAAGCTTTCTTT. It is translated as CASSNFHMNTEAFF.

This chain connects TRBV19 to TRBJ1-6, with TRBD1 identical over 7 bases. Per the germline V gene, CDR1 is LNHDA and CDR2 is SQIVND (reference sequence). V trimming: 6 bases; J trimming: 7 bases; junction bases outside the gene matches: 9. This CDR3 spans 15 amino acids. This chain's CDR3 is CASSQTRDSNSPLHF. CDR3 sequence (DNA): TGTGCCAGTAGCCAAACACGGGACAGCAATTCACCCCTCCACTTT.

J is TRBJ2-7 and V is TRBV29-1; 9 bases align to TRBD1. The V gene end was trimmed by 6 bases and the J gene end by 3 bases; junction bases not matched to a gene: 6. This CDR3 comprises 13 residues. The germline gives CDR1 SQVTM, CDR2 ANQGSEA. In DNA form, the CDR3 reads TGCAGCGTCATGGACAGGGGCCTCTACGAGCAGTACTTC. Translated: CSVMDRGLYEQYF.

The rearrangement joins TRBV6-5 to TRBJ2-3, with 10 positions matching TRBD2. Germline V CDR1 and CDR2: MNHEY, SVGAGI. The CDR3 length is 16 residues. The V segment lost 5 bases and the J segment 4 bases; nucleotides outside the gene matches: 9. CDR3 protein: CASSLAGAALADTQYF. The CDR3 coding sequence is TGTGCCAGCAGTCTAGCGGGGGCCGCCTTGGCAGATACGCAGTATTTT.

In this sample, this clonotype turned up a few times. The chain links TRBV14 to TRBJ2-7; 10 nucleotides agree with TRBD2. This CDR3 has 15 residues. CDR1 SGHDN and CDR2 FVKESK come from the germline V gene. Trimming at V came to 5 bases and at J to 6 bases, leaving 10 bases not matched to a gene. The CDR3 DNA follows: TGTGCCAGCAGCGGTCCCGCAAGCGGGGGGGCCGAGCAGTACTTC. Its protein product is CASSGPASGGAEQYF.

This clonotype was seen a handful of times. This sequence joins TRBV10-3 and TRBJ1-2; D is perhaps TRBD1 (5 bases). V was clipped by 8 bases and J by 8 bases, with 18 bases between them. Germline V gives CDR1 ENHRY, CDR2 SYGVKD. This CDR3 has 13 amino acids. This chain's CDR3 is CAIGGTDLNGYTF. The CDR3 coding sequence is TGTGCCATCGGGGGAACAGATCTTAACGGCTACACCTTC.